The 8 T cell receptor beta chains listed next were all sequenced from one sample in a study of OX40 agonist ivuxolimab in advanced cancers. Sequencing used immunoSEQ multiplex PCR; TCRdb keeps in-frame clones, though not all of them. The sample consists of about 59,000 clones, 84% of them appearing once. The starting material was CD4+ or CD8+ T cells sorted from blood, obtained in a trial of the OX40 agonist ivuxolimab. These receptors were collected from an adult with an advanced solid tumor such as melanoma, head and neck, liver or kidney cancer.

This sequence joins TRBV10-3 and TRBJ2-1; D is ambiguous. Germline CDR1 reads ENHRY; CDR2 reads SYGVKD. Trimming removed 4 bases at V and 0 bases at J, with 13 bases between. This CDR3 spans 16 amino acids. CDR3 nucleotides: TGTGCCATCAGTGGCCTCCGGGCCTCCTCCTACAATGAGCAGTTCTTC. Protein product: CAISGLRASSYNEQFF.

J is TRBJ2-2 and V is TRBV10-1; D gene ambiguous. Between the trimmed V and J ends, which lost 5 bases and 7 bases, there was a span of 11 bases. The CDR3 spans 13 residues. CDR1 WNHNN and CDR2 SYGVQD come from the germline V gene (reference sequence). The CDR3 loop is CASSPGWSGELFF. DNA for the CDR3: TGCGCCAGCAGTCCCGGTTGGAGCGGGGAGCTGTTTTTT.

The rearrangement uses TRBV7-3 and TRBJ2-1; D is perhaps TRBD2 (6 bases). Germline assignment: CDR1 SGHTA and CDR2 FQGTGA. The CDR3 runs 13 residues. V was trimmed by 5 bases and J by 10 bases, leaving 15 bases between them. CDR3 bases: TGTGCCAGCAGCCGGTCTTCGGGAGCCGAGCAGTTCTTC. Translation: CASSRSSGAEQFF. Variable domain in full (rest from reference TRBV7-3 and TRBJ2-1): GAGVSQTPSNKVTEKGKYVELRCDPISGHTALYWYRQSLGQGPEFLIYFQGTGAADDSGLPNDRFFAVRPEGSVSTLKIQRTERGDSAVYLCASSRSSGAEQFFGPGTRLTVL.

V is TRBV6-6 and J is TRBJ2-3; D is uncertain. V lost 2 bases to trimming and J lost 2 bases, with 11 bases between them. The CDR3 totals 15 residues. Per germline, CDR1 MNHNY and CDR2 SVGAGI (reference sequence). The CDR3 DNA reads TGTGCCAGCAGTTACATAGGCGGACCCACAGATACGCAGTATTTT. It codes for CASSYIGGPTDTQYF.

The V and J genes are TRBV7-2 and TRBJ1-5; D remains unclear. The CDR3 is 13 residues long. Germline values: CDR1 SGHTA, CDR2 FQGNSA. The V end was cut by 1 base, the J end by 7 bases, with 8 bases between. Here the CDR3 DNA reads TGTGCCAGCAGCTTAGGGACGGAGCAGCCCCAGCATTTT. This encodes CASSLGTEQPQHF.

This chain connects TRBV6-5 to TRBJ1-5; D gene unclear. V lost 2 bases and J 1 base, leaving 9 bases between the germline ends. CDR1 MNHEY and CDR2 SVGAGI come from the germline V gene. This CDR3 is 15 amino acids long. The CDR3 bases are TGTGCCAGCAGTTACATGGGAAGGAGCAATCAGCCCCAGCATTTT. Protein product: CASSYMGRSNQPQHF.

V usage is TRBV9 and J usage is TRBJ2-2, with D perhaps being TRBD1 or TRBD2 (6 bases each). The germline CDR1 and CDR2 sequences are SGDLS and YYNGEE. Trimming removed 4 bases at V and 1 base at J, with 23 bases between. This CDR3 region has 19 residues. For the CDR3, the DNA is TGTGCCAGCAGCCCCAAAAATGTGAGGGGGGCTGAGAACACCGGGGAGCTGTTTTTT. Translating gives CASSPKNVRGAENTGELFF.

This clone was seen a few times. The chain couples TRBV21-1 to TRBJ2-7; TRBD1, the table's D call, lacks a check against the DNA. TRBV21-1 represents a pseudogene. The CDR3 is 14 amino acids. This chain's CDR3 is CASSRRQGTHEQYF. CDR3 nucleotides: TGTGCCAGCAGCCGACGACAGGGTACCCACGAGCAGTACTTC.